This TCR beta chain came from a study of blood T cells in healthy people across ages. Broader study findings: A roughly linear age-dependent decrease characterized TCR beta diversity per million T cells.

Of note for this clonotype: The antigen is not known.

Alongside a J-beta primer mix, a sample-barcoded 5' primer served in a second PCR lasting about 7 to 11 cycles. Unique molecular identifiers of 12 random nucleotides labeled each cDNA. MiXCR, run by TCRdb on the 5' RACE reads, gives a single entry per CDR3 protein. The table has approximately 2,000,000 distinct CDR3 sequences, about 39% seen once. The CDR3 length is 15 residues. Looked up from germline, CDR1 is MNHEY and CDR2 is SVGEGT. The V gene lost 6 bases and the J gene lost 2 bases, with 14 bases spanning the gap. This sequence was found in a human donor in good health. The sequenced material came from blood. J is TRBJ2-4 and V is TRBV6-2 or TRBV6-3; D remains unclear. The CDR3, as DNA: TGTGCCAGCAGCCCAGTGACTGGTTCCAAAAACATTCAGTACTTC. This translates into CASSPVTGSKNIQYF.